These 18 T cell receptor beta chains were all obtained from the same sample, sequenced in a study of cytomegalovirus exposure and HLA in healthy donors. 13 Jbeta primers and 60 Vbeta primers were used for the PCR. Clones were read by immunoSEQ multiplex PCR, and TCRdb kept only the in-frame ones, dropping some. Altogether 200,000 to 250,000 clones are present, about two thirds being singletons, with the ten largest covering 2% to 3%. The specimen sequenced was PBMCs. Source of these receptors: a middle-aged man in good health and CMV-seropositive.

This chain uses TRBV27 with TRBJ2-7, with TRBD1 as a possible D gene (5 bases). The V and J ends lost 2 bases and 7 bases respectively, with 9 bases between them. The CDR3 has 12 residues. The germline CDR1 and CDR2 sequences are MNHEY and SMNVEV (reference sequence). The CDR3 spells CASSLQGDEQYF. The CDR3 DNA is TGTGCCAGCAGTTTACAGGGTGATGAGCAGTACTTC.

The chain links TRBV2 to TRBJ2-2; D is unclear. Trimming stripped 6 bases from V and 5 bases from J, with 4 bases between. The germline V gene has CDR1 SNHLY and CDR2 FYNNEI. This CDR3 spans 11 amino acids. The chain's CDR3 is CASRTTGELFF. DNA for the CDR3: TGTGCCAGCAGAACAACCGGGGAGCTGTTTTTT. Looking up the rest from reference TRBV2 and TRBJ2-2 gives the full variable domain: EPEVTQTPSHQVTQMGQEVILRCVPISNHLYFYWYRQILGQKVEFLVSFYNNEISEKSEIFDDQFSVERPDGSNFTLKIRSTKLEDSAMYFCASRTTGELFFGEGSRLTVL.

The V call is TRBV6-5, the J call TRBJ2-1; a weak D match, TRBD2 (6 bases). Per the germline V gene, CDR1 is MNHEY and CDR2 is SVGAGI. V gave up 4 bases and J gave up 4 bases, with 11 bases separating them. CDR3 size: 14 residues. The CDR3 region has the DNA TGTGCCAGCAGTTTCGGCGCGGGGTACAATGAGCAGTTCTTC. Translation: CASSFGAGYNEQFF.

The CDR3 here is CAISESREETQYF. The CDR3, as DNA: TGTGCCATCAGTGAGTCTAGGGAGGAGACCCAGTACTTC. The genes are TRBV10-3 and TRBJ2-5; possibly TRBD2 for D (5 bases). V lost 0 bases, J lost 5 bases, and 7 bases lay in between. The CDR3 contains 13 residues. Looked up from germline, CDR1 is ENHRY and CDR2 is SYGVKD.

This chain joins TRBV7-6 and TRBJ2-7, with a tentative D call TRBD1 (6 bases). Germline assignment: CDR1 SGHVS and CDR2 FNYEAQ. The ends were cut back, 5 bases at V and 5 bases at J, with 10 bases in the middle. The CDR3 contains 12 residues. The CDR3 sequence is CASSVTGNEQYF. CDR3 nucleotides: TGTGCCAGCAGCGTTACAGGGAACGAGCAGTACTTC.

About this clone: At the DNA level, this CDR3 is encoded by other sequences in the same sample as well. The chain couples TRBV11-1 to TRBJ2-3, with 12 bases that match TRBD2. Unmatched junction bases numbered 7, after V lost 6 bases and J lost 3 bases. CDR1 SGHAT and CDR2 FQDESV come from the germline V gene (reference sequence). This CDR3 is built from 16 residues. CDR3 in DNA: TGTGCCAGCAGTTTATTGACTAGCGGGGGAACAGATACGCAGTATTTT. This sequence encodes CASSLLTSGGTDTQYF.

This clone appeared a single time. The CDR3: CASSFSGVRLNTEAFF. The DNA for the CDR3 is TGTGCCAGCAGCTTCTCGGGGGTAAGGTTGAACACTGAAGCTTTCTTT. The chain links TRBV5-6 to TRBJ1-1; tentative D call: TRBD1 (5 bases). The CDR3 is 16 amino acids. CDR1 SGHDT and CDR2 YYEEEE come from the germline V gene. V lost 2 bases and J 0 bases, leaving 14 bases between the germline ends.

This clone was observed a few times. The rearrangement uses TRBV7-6 and TRBJ2-5; 8 positions agree with TRBD1. The CDR3 is 15 amino acids. V lost 4 bases and J lost 1; bases outside the gene matches: 5. CDR1 is SGHVS and CDR2 is FNYEAQ in the germline V gene. The DNA of the CDR3 is TGTGCCAGCAGCTCCGCCGGGACAGGCCAAGAGACCCAGTACTTC. Its translation is CASSSAGTGQETQYF.

The chain employs TRBV7-2 and TRBJ1-3; D perhaps matches TRBD1 (6 bases). The V end was cut by 2 bases, the J end by 1 base, with 12 bases between. The V gene's germline CDR1 is SGHTA and CDR2 FQGNSA. This CDR3 has 16 amino acids. The DNA for the CDR3 is TGTGCCAGCAGCTTACGGGGGGGCCGGTCTGGAAACACCATATATTTT. The encoded protein is CASSLRGGRSGNTIYF.

This chain connects TRBV19 to TRBJ2-5; D possibly corresponds to TRBD1 (5 bases). V was cut by 4 bases and J by 5 bases, with 11 bases left in between. The CDR3 is 13 residues long. The germline V gene encodes CDR1 LNHDA and CDR2 SQIVND (reference sequence). This chain's CDR3 is CASSNPGLETQYF. The CDR3 DNA reads as TGTGCCAGTAGTAATCCAGGGTTGGAGACCCAGTACTTC.

This clone was detected once. J is TRBJ1-1 and V is TRBV19; possible D gene TRBD1, 6 bases. V was shortened by 3 bases and J by 0 bases, with 14 bases between the two germline ends. The germline V gene has CDR1 LNHDA and CDR2 SQIVND (reference sequence). The CDR3 has 16 amino acids. CDR3 in DNA: TGTGCCAGTAGTATTCACAGGGCAGACGTGAACACTGAAGCTTTCTTT. It codes for CASSIHRADVNTEAFF.

In this sample, this clone turned up once. This rearrangement joins TRBV28 to TRBJ1-4, with a tentative D call TRBD1 (6 bases). This CDR3 region has 15 residues. Trimming pared 6 bases from V and 5 bases from J, leaving 16 bases between. Germline lookup yields CDR1 MDHEN and CDR2 SYDVKM. CDR3 DNA sequence: TGTGCCAGCAGCCCGGGGGGCGGGCAGAATGAAAAACTGTTTTTT. This sequence encodes CASSPGGGQNEKLFF.

The V call is TRBV2, the J call TRBJ1-5; D is ambiguous. The CDR3 has 15 residues. Trimming removed 6 bases at V and 3 bases at J, with 15 bases between. Germline V gene lookup returns CDR1 SNHLY and CDR2 FYNNEI. In DNA form, the CDR3 reads TGTGCCAGCAGCTGGGGTGGAGGGCACAATCAGCCCCAGCATTTT. It specifies CASSWGGGHNQPQHF.

The chain couples TRBV5-4 to TRBJ1-1, with D tentatively TRBD1 (5 bases). V was pared by 4 bases and J by 0 bases, with 13 bases between. CDR3 length: 15 residues. The germline CDR1 and CDR2 sequences are SGHNT and YYREEE (reference sequence). In nucleotides, the CDR3 is TGTGCCAGCAGCCCCAGGACAACTATGAACACTGAAGCTTTCTTT. Translation gives CASSPRTTMNTEAFF.

V and J are TRBV6-6 and TRBJ2-5, with D tentatively TRBD2 (6 bases). The ends were cut back, 6 bases at V and 5 bases at J, with 10 bases in the middle. This CDR3 has 12 residues. Looked up from germline, CDR1 is MNHNY and CDR2 is SVGAGI (reference sequence). CDR3 nucleotide sequence: TGTGCCAGCAGGACTAGTGGGGAGACCCAGTACTTC. Its translation is CASRTSGETQYF.

The gene calls are TRBV7-2 and TRBJ1-2; no clear D. The germline CDR1 and CDR2 sequences are SGHTA and FQGNSA. V lost 5 bases to trimming and J lost 2 bases, with 12 bases between them. The CDR3 is 14 residues long. The CDR3 loop is CASSPEGRNYGYTF. The CDR3 DNA follows: TGTGCCAGCAGCCCCGAGGGCAGAAACTATGGCTACACCTTC.

The rearrangement uses TRBV28 and TRBJ2-7; 7 bases align to TRBD2. V lost 6 bases and J lost 7; bases outside the gene matches: 9. The CDR3 totals 13 residues. CDR1 and CDR2 (germline): MDHEN, SYDVKM. Written as DNA, the CDR3 is TGTGCCAGCAGACCTGGGGGGGGTCGGGAGCAGTACTTC. Its protein product is CASRPGGGREQYF.

This rearrangement joins TRBV14 to TRBJ2-7, with TRBD1 identical over 8 bases. With V trimmed by 3 bases and J by 5 bases, 6 bases remained unmatched. The CDR3 length is 14 residues. Germline V gene data show CDR1 as SGHDN and CDR2 as FVKESK. DNA of the CDR3: TGTGCCAGCAGCCAGTGGACAGGGCAACACGAGCAGTACTTC. It specifies CASSQWTGQHEQYF.